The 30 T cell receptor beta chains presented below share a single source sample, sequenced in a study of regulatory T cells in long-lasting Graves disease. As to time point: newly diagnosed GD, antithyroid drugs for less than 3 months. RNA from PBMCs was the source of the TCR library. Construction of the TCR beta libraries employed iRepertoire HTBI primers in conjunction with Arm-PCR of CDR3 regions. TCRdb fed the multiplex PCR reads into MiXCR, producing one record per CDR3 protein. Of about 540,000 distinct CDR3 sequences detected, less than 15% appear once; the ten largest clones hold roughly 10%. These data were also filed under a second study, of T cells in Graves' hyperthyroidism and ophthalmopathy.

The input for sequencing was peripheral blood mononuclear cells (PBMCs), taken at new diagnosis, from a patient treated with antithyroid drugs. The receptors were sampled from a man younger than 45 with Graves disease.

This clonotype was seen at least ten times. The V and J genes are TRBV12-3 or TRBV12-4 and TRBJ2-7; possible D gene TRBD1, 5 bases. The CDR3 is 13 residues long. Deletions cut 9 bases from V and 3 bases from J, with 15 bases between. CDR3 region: CASKRGRDYEQYF. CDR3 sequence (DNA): TGTGCCAGTAAAAGGGGCAGAGACTACGAGCAGTACTTC.

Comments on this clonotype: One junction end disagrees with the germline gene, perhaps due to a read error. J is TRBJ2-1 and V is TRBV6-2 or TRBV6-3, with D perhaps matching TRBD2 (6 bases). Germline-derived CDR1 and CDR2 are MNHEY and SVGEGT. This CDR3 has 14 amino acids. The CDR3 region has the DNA TGTGCCGGCAGTTTTAGCGGAGCCTACAATGAGCAGTTCTTC. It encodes CAGSFSGAYNEQFF.

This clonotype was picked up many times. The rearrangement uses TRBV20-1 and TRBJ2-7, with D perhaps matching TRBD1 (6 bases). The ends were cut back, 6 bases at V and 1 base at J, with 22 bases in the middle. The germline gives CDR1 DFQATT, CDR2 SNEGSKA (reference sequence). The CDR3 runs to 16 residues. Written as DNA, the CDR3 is TGCAGTGCCCAAATTGCGTCGGGACACAGATCCTACGAGCAGTACTTC. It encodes CSAQIASGHRSYEQYF.

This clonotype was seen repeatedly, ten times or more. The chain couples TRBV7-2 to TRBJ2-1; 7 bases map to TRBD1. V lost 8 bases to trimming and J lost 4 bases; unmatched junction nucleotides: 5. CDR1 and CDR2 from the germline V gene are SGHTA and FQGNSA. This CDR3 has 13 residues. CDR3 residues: CASGSGGYNEQFF. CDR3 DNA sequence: TGTGCCAGCGGGTCAGGGGGATACAATGAGCAGTTCTTC.

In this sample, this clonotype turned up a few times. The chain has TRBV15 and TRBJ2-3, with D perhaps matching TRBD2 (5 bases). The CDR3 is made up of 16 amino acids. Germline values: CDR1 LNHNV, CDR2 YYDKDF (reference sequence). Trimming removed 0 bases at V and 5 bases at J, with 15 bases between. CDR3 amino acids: CATSRDSWTPKDTQYF. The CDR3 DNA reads TGTGCCACCAGCAGAGATTCATGGACTCCGAAAGATACGCAGTATTTT.

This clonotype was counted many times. CDR3 residues: CASSFSGTYNEQFF. CDR3 bases: TGCGCCAGCAGCTTTAGCGGTACCTACAATGAGCAGTTCTTC. This chain links TRBV5-1 with TRBJ2-1; a weak D match, TRBD2 (6 bases). This CDR3 comprises 14 residues. Deletions cut 2 bases from V and 2 bases from J, with 8 bases between. The V gene's germline CDR1 is SGHRS and CDR2 YFSETQ.

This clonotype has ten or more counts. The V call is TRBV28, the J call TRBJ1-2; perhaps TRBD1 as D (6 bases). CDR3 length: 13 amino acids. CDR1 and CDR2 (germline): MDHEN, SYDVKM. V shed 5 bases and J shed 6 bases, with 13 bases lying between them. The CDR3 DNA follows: TGTGCCAGCAGTGTAACAGGGTTTGATGGCTACACCTTC. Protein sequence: CASSVTGFDGYTF.

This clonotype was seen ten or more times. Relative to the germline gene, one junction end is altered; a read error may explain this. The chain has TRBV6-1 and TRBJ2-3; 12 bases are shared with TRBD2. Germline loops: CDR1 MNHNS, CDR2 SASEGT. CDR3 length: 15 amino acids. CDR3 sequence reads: CASRQTSGSIDTQYF. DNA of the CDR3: TGTGCCAGCAGACAGACTAGCGGGAGCATAGATACGCAGTATTTT.

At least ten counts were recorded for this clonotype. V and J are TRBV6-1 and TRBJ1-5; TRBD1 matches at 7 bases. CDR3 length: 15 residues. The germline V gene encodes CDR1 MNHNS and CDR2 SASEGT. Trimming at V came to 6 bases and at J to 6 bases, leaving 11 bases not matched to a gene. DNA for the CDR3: TGTGCCAGCAGCCGCGACAGGGACGCGGGTCAGCCCCAGCATTTT. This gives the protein CASSRDRDAGQPQHF.

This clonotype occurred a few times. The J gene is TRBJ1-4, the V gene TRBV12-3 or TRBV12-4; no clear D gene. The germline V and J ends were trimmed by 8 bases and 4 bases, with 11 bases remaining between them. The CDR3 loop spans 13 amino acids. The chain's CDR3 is CASSGLINEKLFF. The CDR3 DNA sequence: TGTGCCAGCTCCGGGCTAATTAATGAAAAACTGTTTTTT.

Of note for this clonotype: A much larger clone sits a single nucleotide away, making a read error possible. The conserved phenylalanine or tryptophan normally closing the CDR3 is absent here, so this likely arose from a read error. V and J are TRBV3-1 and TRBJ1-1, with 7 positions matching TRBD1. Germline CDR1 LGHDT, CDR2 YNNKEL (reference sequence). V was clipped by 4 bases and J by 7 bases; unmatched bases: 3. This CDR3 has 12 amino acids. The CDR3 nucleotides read TGTGCCAGCAGCCGACCAGGGGGTGAAGCTTTCTAT. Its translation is CASSRPGGEAFY.

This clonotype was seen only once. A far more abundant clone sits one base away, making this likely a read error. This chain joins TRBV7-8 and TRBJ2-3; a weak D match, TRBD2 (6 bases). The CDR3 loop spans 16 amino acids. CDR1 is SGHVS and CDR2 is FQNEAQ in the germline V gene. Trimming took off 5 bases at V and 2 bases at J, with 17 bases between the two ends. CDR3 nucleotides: TGTGCCAGCAGCCAATGGCGGGGAGGCTACACAGATACGCAGTATTTT. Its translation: CASSQWRGGYTDTQYF.

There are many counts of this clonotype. The DNA for the CDR3 is TGCAGTGCTAGCCCGGGTACCGGGACTACTGAGCAGTTCTTC. It translates to CSASPGTGTTEQFF. V usage is TRBV20-1 and J usage is TRBJ2-1, with 7 nucleotides matching TRBD2. The germline gives CDR1 DFQATT, CDR2 SNEGSKA (reference sequence). This CDR3 is 14 amino acids long. With V trimmed by 3 bases and J by 9 bases, 11 bases remained unmatched.

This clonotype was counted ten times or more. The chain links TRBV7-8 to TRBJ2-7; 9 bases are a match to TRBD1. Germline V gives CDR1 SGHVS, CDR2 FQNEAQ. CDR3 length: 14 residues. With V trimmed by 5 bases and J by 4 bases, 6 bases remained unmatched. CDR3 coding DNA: TGTGCCAGCAGCCCCCGGGACAGGGCTTACGAGCAGTACTTC. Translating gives CASSPRDRAYEQYF.

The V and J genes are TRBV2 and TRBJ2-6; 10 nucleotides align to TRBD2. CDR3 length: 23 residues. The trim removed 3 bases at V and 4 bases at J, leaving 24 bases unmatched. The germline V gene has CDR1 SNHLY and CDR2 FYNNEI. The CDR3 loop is CASSDEGHLRTSGSSGGANVLTF. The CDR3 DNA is TGTGCCAGCAGTGACGAGGGACACCTACGGACTAGCGGCTCTTCGGGAGGGGCCAACGTCCTGACTTTC. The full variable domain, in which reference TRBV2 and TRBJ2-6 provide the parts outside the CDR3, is EPEVTQTPSHQVTQMGQEVILRCVPISNHLYFYWYRQILGQKVEFLVSFYNNEISEKSEIFDDQFSVERPDGSNFTLKIRSTKLEDSAMYFCASSDEGHLRTSGSSGGANVLTFGAGSRLTVL.

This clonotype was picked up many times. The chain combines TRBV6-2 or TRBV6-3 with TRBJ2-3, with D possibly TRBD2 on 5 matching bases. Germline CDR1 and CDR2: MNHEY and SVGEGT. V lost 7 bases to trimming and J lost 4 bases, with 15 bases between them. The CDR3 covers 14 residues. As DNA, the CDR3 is TGTGCCAGCAATAATTGGTTGGGAGCAGATACGCAGTATTTT. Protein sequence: CASNNWLGADTQYF.

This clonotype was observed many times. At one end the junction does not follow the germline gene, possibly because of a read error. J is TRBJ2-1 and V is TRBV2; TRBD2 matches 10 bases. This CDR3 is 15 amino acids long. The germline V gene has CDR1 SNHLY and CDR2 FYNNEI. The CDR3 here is CASREAGGIYNEQFF. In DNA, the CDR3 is TGTGCCAGCAGGGAAGCGGGAGGGATCTACAATGAGCAGTTCTTC.

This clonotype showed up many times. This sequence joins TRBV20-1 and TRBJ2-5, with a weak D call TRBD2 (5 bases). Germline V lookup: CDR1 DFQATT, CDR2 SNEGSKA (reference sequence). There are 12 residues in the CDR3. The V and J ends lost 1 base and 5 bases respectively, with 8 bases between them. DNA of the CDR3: TGCAGTGCTAGAGCTTCGGGGGAGACCCAGTACTTC. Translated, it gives CSARASGETQYF.

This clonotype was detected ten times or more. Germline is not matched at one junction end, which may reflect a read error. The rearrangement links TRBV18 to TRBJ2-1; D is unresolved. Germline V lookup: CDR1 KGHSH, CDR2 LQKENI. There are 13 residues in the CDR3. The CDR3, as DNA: TGTGCCAGCTCACCAAACTCCAACAATGAGCAGTTCTTC. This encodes CASSPNSNNEQFF.

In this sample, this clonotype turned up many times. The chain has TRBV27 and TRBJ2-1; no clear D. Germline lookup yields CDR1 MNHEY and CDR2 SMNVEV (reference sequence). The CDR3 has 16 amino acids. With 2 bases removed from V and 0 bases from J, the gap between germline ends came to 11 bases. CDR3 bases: TGTGCCAGCAGTTTAGTTCGGGCTAGCTCCTACAATGAGCAGTTCTTC. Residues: CASSLVRASSYNEQFF.

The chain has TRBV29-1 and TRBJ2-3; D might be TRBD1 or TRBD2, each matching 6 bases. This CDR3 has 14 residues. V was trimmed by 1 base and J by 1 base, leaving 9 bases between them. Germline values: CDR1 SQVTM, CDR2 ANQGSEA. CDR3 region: CSVEVGGGTDTQYF. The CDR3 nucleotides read TGCAGCGTTGAAGTGGGGGGCGGCACAGATACGCAGTATTTT.

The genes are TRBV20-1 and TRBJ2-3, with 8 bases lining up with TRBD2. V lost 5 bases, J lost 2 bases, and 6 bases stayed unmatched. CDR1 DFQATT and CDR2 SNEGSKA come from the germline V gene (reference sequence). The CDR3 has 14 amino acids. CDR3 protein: CSAPLAGSTDTQYF. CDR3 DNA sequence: TGCAGTGCTCCCCTAGCGGGTTCCACAGATACGCAGTATTTT.

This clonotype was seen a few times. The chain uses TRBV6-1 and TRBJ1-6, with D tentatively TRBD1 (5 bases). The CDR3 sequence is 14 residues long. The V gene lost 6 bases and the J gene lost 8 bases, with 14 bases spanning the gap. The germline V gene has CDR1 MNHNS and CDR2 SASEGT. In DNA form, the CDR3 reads TGTGCCAGCAGCCGGGGACCCTTTTATTCACCCCTCCACTTT. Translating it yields CASSRGPFYSPLHF.

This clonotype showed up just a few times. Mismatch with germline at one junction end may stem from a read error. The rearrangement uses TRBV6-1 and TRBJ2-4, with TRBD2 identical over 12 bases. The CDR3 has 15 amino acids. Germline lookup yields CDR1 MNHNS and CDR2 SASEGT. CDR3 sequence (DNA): TGTGCCGGCAGACTAGCGGGAGACGACAAAAACATTCAGTACTTC. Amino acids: CAGRLAGDDKNIQYF.

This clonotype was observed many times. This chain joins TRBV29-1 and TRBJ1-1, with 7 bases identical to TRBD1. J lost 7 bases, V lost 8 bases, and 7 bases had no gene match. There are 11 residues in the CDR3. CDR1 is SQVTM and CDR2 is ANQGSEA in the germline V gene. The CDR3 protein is CSLGTANEAFF. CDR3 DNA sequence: TGCAGCCTCGGGACAGCTAATGAAGCTTTCTTT.

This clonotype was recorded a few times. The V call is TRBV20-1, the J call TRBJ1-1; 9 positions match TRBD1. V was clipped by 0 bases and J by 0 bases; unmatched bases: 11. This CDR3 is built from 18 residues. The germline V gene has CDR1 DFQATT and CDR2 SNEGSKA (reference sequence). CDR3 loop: CSARDLRTGDLMNTEAFF. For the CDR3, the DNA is TGCAGTGCTAGAGATCTCCGGACAGGGGATTTAATGAACACTGAAGCTTTCTTT.

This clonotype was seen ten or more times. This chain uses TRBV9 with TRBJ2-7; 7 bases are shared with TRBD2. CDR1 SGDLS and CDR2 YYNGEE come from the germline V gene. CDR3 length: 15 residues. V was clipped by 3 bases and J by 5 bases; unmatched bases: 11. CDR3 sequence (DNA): TGTGCCAGCAGCGGTGAGGCGGGAGACGGCCACGAGCAGTACTTC. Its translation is CASSGEAGDGHEQYF.

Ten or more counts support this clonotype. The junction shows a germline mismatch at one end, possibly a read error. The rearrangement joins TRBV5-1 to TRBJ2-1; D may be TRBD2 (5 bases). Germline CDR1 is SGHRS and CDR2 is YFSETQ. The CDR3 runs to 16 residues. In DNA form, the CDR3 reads TGTGCCAGCAGCCCCCTGGAAGGAGGTTCCTACAATGAGCAGTTCTTC. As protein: CASSPLEGGSYNEQFF.

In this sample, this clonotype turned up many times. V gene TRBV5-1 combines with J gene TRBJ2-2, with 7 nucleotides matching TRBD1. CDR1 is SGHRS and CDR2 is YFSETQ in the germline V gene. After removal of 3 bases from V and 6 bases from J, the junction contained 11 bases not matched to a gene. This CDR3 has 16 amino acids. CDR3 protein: CASSWQPTGTAGELFF. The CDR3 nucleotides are TGCGCCAGCAGCTGGCAACCGACAGGGACGGCCGGGGAGCTGTTTTTT. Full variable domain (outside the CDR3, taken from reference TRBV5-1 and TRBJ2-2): KAGVTQTPRYLIKTRGQQVTLSCSPISGHRSVSWYQQTPGQGLQFLFEYFSETQRNKGNFPGRFSGRQFSNSRSEMNVSTLELGDSALYLCASSWQPTGTAGELFFGEGSRLTVL.

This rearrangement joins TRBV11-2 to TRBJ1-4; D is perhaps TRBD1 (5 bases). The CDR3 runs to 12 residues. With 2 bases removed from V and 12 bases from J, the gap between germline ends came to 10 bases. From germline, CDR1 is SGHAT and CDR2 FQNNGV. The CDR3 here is CASSLPGGQLFF. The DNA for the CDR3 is TGTGCCAGCAGCTTACCCGGGGGACAACTGTTTTTT.